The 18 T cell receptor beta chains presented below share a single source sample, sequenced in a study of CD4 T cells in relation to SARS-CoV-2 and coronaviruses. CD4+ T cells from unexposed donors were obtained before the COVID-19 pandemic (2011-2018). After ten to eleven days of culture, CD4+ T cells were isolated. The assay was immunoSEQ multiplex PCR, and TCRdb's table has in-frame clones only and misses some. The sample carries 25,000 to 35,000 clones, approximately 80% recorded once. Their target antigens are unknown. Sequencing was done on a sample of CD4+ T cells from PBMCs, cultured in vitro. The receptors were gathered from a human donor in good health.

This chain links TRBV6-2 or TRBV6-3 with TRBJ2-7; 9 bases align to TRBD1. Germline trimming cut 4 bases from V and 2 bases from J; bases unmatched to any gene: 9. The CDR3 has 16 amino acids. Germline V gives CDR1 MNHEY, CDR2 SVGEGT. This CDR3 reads CASSSPQDRGPYEQYF. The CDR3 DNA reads TGTGCCAGCAGTTCTCCCCAGGACAGGGGCCCCTACGAGCAGTACTTC.

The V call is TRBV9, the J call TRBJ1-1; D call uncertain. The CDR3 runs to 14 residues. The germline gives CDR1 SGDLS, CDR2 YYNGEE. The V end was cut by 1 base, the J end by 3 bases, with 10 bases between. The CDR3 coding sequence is TGTGCCAGCAGCGTACAACTCTACGACACTGAAGCTTTCTTT. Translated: CASSVQLYDTEAFF.

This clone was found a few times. CDR3 sequence reads: CASRGTIGELFF. The CDR3 nucleotides read TGCGCCAGCAGGGGGACCATCGGGGAGCTGTTTTTT. The chain uses TRBV10-1 and TRBJ2-2; D is tentatively TRBD1 or TRBD2 (5 bases each). With 6 bases removed from V and 7 bases from J, the gap between germline ends came to 9 bases. The CDR3 extends over 12 amino acids. Germline V gene lookup returns CDR1 WNHNN and CDR2 SYGVQD (reference sequence).

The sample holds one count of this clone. The CDR3 coding sequence is TGTGCCAGCAGCGTAGGGACAGAAAATTCACCCCTCCACTTT. This gives the protein CASSVGTENSPLHF. The chain is built from TRBV9 and TRBJ1-6; a possible D gene is TRBD1 (6 bases). Trimming cost V 0 bases and J 7 bases, with 8 bases left between them. The CDR3 consists of 14 residues. The germline CDR1 and CDR2 sequences are SGDLS and YYNGEE.

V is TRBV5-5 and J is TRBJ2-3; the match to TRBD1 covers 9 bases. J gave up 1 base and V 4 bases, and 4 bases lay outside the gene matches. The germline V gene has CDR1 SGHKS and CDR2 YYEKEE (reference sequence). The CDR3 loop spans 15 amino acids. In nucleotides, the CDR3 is TGTGCCAGCAGCCCGGGACAGGGAGGCACAGATACGCAGTATTTT. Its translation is CASSPGQGGTDTQYF.

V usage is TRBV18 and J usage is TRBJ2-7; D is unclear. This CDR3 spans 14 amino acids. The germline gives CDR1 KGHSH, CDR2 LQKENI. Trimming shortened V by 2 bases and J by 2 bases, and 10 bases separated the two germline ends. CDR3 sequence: CASSPFAGTYEQYF. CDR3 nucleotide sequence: TGTGCCAGCTCACCATTCGCCGGAACCTACGAGCAGTACTTC.

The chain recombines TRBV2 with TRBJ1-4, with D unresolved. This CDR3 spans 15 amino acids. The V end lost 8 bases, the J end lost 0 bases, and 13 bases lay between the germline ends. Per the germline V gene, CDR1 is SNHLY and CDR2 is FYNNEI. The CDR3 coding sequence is TGTGCCAGCCTTAAGGGAAAGGCAACTAATGAAAAACTGTTTTTT. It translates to CASLKGKATNEKLFF.

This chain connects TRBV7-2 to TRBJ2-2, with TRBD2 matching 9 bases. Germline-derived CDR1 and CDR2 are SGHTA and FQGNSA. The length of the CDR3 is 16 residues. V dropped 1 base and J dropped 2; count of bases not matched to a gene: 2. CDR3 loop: CASSLVGTSNTGELFF. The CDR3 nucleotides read TGTGCCAGCAGCTTAGTAGGGACTAGCAACACCGGGGAGCTGTTTTTT. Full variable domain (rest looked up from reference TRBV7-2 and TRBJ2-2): GAGVSQSPSNKVTEKGKDVELRCDPISGHTALYWYRQSLGQGLEFLIYFQGNSAPDKSGLPSDRFSAERTGGSVSTLTIQRTQQEDSAVYLCASSLVGTSNTGELFFGEGSRLTVL.

The DNA for the CDR3 is TGCAGCGTGGTACTGACAGGGGCCCTTAGCAATCAGCCCCAGCATTTT. Translating gives CSVVLTGALSNQPQHF. The rearrangement links TRBV29-1 to TRBJ1-5, with TRBD1 identical over 8 bases. Looked up from germline, CDR1 is SQVTM and CDR2 is ANQGSEA. Trimming at V came to 6 bases and at J to 0 bases, leaving 10 bases not matched to a gene. The CDR3 has 16 amino acids.

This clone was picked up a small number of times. For the CDR3, the DNA is TGTGCCAGCAGCTTAGATTCGGGGGGGGCGCGGACCGGGGAGCTGTTTTTT. It specifies CASSLDSGGARTGELFF. This sequence joins TRBV7-7 and TRBJ2-2; 8 nucleotides align to TRBD2. V dropped 1 base and J dropped 5; count of bases not matched to a gene: 9. Germline loops: CDR1 SSHAT, CDR2 FNYEAQ (reference sequence). CDR3 length: 17 amino acids.

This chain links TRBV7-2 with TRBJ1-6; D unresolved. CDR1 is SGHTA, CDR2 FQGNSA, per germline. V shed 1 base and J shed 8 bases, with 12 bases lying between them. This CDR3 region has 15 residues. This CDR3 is CASSLGTQGHSPLHF. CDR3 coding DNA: TGTGCCAGCAGCTTAGGGACCCAAGGCCATTCACCCCTCCACTTT.

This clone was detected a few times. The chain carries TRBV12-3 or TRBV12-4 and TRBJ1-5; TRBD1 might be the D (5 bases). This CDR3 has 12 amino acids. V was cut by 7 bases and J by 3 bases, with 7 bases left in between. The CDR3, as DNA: TGTGCCAGCAAGGGGTACAATCAGCCCCAGCATTTT. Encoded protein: CASKGYNQPQHF.

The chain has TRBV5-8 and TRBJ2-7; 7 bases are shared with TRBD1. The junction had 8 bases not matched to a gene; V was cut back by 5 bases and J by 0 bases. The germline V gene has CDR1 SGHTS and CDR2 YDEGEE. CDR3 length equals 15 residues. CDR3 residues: CASRSRTGFSYEQYF. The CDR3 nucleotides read TGTGCCAGCAGATCCCGGACAGGCTTCTCCTACGAGCAGTACTTC.

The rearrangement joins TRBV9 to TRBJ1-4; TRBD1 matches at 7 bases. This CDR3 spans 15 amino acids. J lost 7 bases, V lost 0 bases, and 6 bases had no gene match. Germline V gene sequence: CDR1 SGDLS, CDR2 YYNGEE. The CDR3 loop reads CASSVGVGGGEKLFF. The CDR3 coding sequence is TGTGCCAGCAGCGTAGGGGTAGGGGGCGGTGAAAAACTGTTTTTT. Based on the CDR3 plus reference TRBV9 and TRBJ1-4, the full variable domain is DSGVTQTPKHLITATGQRVTLRCSPRSGDLSVYWYQQSLDQGLQFLIQYYNGEERAKGNILERFSAQQFPDLHSELNLSSLELGDSALYFCASSVGVGGGEKLFFGSGTQLSVL.

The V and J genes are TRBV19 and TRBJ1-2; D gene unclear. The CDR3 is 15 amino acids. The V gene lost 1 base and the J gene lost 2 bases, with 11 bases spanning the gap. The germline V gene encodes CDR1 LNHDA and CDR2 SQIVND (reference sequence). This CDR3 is CASSIVGLSNYGYTF. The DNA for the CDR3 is TGTGCCAGTAGTATAGTTGGACTCTCCAACTATGGCTACACCTTC.

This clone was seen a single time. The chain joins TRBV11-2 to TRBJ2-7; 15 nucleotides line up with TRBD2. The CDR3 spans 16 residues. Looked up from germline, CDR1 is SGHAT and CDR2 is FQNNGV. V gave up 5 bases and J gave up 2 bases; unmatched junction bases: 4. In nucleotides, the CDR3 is TGTGCCAGCAGCATCGGGACTAGCGGGAGGACCTACGAGCAGTACTTC. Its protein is CASSIGTSGRTYEQYF.

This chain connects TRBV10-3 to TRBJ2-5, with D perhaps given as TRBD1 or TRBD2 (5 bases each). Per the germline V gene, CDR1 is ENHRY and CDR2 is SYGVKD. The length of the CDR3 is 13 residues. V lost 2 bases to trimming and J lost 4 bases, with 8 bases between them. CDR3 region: CAISEGGRETQYF. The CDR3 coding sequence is TGTGCCATCAGTGAGGGGGGACGAGAGACCCAGTACTTC.

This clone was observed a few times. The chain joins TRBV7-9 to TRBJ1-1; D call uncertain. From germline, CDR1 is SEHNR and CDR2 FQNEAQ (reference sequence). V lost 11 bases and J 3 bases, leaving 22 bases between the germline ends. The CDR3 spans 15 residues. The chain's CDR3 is CAVPGSGSEYTEAFF. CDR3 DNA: TGTGCCGTGCCGGGATCGGGTTCTGAGTACACTGAAGCTTTCTTT. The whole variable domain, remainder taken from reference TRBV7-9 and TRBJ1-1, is DTGVSQNPRHKITKRGQNVTFRCDPISEHNRLYWYRQTLGQGPEFLTYFQNEAQLEKSRLLSDRFSAERPKGSFSTLEIQRTEQGDSAMYLCAVPGSGSEYTEAFFGQGTRLTVV.